This T cell receptor (beta chain) was found in a study of blood T cell repertoires in COVID-19. On the study more broadly: COVID-19 samples, acute and convalescent, were from the United States, Italy and Spain.

Original data processing: It was from reference gene primer amplification that nucleated cell counts were estimated. Assay used: immunoSEQ multiplex PCR; TCRdb lists only in-frame clones, some missing. That table gives V, J and clone size, and the DNA gave D and trimming. There are 200,000 to 250,000 clones in the sample; roughly four fifths occur only once, and roughly 5.5% lies in the top ten. Patients at the Seattle site were enrolled during active infection and followed longitudinally. Source material: peripheral blood. This clonotype was sampled from a woman aged 70 to 79 with COVID-19, enrolled during active disease.

The CDR3 coding sequence is TGTGCCAGCAGTACCACAGTGAGCTATGGCTACACCTTC. It specifies CASSTTVSYGYTF. This chain joins TRBV2 and TRBJ1-2, with D unresolved. This CDR3 spans 13 amino acids. The germline gives CDR1 SNHLY, CDR2 FYNNEI. Trimming pared 5 bases from V and 4 bases from J, leaving 11 bases between.